This T cell receptor (beta chain) was observed in a study of OX40 agonist ivuxolimab in advanced cancers. About the study: Patients receiving dose escalation had hepatocellular carcinoma, melanoma, renal cell or head and neck cancer. General study findings and limits: Averaged across samples, CD8+ T cells carried more expanded clones than CD4+ did. In the 0.1 to 3.0 mg/kg range, CD4+ and CD8+ blood T cells had expanded clonally by week 6.

The ends lost 2 bases at V and 5 bases at J; junction bases unmatched: 2. The CDR3 consists of 13 residues. Germline V CDR1 and CDR2: SGHTA, FQGNSA. The repertoire was sequenced with immunoSEQ multiplex PCR; TCRdb's copy has only in-frame clones and lacks some. The profile shows roughly 97,000 clones, about 87% of them singletons. About this clone itself: As yet, its antigen is unknown.

Autoimmune disease history or systemic immunosuppression disqualified patients. This TCR derives from an adult with an advanced solid tumor such as melanoma, head and neck, liver or kidney cancer. The chain carries TRBV7-2 and TRBJ2-5, with 7 bases lining up with TRBD1. The material sequenced was CD4+ or CD8+ T cells sorted from blood, taken in a trial of the OX40 agonist ivuxolimab. CDR3 loop: CASSLLGGETQYF. In DNA form, the CDR3 reads TGTGCCAGCAGCTTACTAGGGGGCGAGACCCAGTACTTC.